Following are 20 T cell receptor beta chains from one sample sequenced in a study of cytotoxic CD8 clonotypes in ibrutinib-treated CLL. Sequenced by immunoSEQ multiplex PCR; TCRdb stores in-frame clones only, minus some. Of 130,000 or so clones listed, around three quarters are singletons. Specimen: PBMCs, collected after 12 months of ibrutinib treatment. The receptors stem from a human donor with chronic lymphocytic leukemia.

The rearrangement joins TRBV11-3 to TRBJ2-7; D might be TRBD1 (6 bases). Trimming stripped 3 bases from V and 9 bases from J, with 9 bases between. Germline CDR1 reads SGHNT; CDR2 reads YENEEA. CDR3 size: 11 residues. The CDR3 DNA reads TGTGCCAGCAGCTTGGACAGTCGGCAGTACTTC. Amino acid sequence: CASSLDSRQYF.

For the CDR3, the DNA is TGTGCCAGCATCCCGACCCGGGGTAACTATGGCTACACCTTC. As protein: CASIPTRGNYGYTF. The chain couples TRBV7-2 to TRBJ1-2; D gene uncertain. The CDR3 has 14 amino acids. Germline-derived CDR1 and CDR2 are SGHTA and FQGNSA. The V gene lost 7 bases and the J gene lost 1 base, with 13 bases spanning the gap. Variable domain in full (rest from reference TRBV7-2 and TRBJ1-2): GAGVSQSPSNKVTEKGKDVELRCDPISGHTALYWYRQSLGQGLEFLIYFQGNSAPDKSGLPSDRFSAERTGGSVSTLTIQRTQQEDSAVYLCASIPTRGNYGYTFGSGTRLTVV.

The V gene is TRBV28, the J gene TRBJ1-1; TRBD1 agrees at 7 bases. Germline-derived CDR1 and CDR2 are MDHEN and SYDVKM. Unmatched junction bases numbered 9, after V lost 5 bases and J lost 9 bases. CDR3 length: 13 amino acids. As DNA, the CDR3 is TGTGCCAGCAGTCCTGGGGGACAGAGGAAAGCTTTCTTT. Its translation is CASSPGGQRKAFF.

This clone appeared a few times. The chain joins TRBV18 to TRBJ2-1; the match to TRBD2 covers 7 bases. Germline values: CDR1 KGHSH, CDR2 LQKENI. The CDR3 is 17 residues long. After removal of 2 bases from V and 0 bases from J, the junction contained 7 bases not matched to a gene. The CDR3 protein is CASSPTGGSSSYNEQFF. The CDR3 region has the DNA TGTGCCAGCTCACCAACGGGAGGTTCGAGCTCCTACAATGAGCAGTTCTTC.

V usage is TRBV19 and J usage is TRBJ1-5; D gene unclear. The CDR3 spans 14 residues. In germline, CDR1 is LNHDA, CDR2 SQIVND (reference sequence). V lost 1 base, J lost 2 bases, and 6 bases lay in between. Written as DNA, the CDR3 is TGTGCCAGTAGTATAGGGGTTGGCAATCAGCCCCAGCATTTT. It is translated as CASSIGVGNQPQHF.

This clone was observed many times. The chain couples TRBV5-4 to TRBJ2-7, with D perhaps matching TRBD1 (6 bases). Trimming took off 0 bases at V and 1 base at J, with 17 bases between the two ends. The germline V gene encodes CDR1 SGHNT and CDR2 YYREEE (reference sequence). The CDR3 runs 17 residues. CDR3 sequence: CASSLAGQGLASYEQYF. For the CDR3, the DNA is TGTGCCAGCAGCTTGGCCGGTCAGGGGCTTGCGTCCTACGAGCAGTACTTC. Variable domain in full (rest from reference TRBV5-4 and TRBJ2-7): ETGVTQSPTHLIKTRGQQVTLRCSSQSGHNTVSWYQQALGQGPQFIFQYYREEENGRGNFPPRFSGLQFPNYSSELNVNALELDDSALYLCASSLAGQGLASYEQYFGPGTRLTVT.

V usage is TRBV21-1 and J usage is TRBJ2-1; the D call in the table, TRBD1, was not verified against the DNA. TRBV21-1 counts as a pseudogene. The CDR3 is 17 residues long. The CDR3 spells CASSKVNPYQEYNEQFF. CDR3 DNA: TGTGCCAGCAGCAAAGTGAATCCATATCAGGAATACAATGAGCAGTTCTTC.

The rearrangement uses TRBV5-1 and TRBJ2-3; D gene uncertain. Germline CDR1 reads SGHRS; CDR2 reads YFSETQ. V lost 3 bases and J 3 bases, leaving 5 bases between the germline ends. The CDR3 has 12 residues. The CDR3 is CASSSTTDTQYF. DNA for the CDR3: TGCGCCAGCAGCTCCACGACAGATACGCAGTATTTT.

The genes are TRBV9 and TRBJ2-3; possibly TRBD2 for D (5 bases). Trimming took off 0 bases at V and 5 bases at J, with 13 bases between the two ends. The germline V gene has CDR1 SGDLS and CDR2 YYNGEE. The CDR3 is 15 amino acids. The DNA of the CDR3 is TGTGCCAGCAGCGTAGAAGGGAGCGTCGGAGATACGCAGTATTTT. It codes for CASSVEGSVGDTQYF.

This chain uses TRBV18 with TRBJ2-7; 8 bases match TRBD1. The V gene's germline CDR1 is KGHSH and CDR2 LQKENI. V lost 4 bases to trimming and J lost 5 bases; unmatched junction nucleotides: 4. The CDR3 runs to 13 residues. The CDR3 loop is CASSRQDRDEQYF. The CDR3 DNA sequence: TGTGCCAGCTCACGACAGGACAGGGACGAGCAGTACTTC. Variable domain in full (rest from reference TRBV18 and TRBJ2-7): NAGVMQNPRHLVRRRGQEARLRCSPMKGHSHVYWYRQLPEEGLKFMVYLQKENIIDESGMPKERFSAEFPKEGPSILRIQQVVRGDSAAYFCASSRQDRDEQYFGPGTRLTVT.

The chain is built from TRBV6-1 and TRBJ2-7; 10 positions agree with TRBD1. V shed 6 bases, J shed 3 bases, and the junction held 8 bases outside the gene matches. This CDR3 region has 15 residues. Germline CDR1 MNHNS, CDR2 SASEGT. The CDR3 region is CASSTGTGVGYEQYF. CDR3 bases: TGTGCCAGCAGCACCGGGACAGGGGTGGGCTACGAGCAGTACTTC.

Only a few counts were recorded for this clone. At one end, the junction sequence differs from germline, possibly due to a read error. V gene TRBV7-9 combines with J gene TRBJ1-4; D gene unclear. Germline V gene lookup returns CDR1 SEHNR and CDR2 FQNEAQ (reference sequence). The CDR3 runs to 10 residues. The CDR3 reads CASSLVPVLF. Written as DNA, the CDR3 is TGTGCCAGCAGCTTAGTACCTGTCCTTTTT.

This clone appeared many times. The V gene is TRBV19, the J gene TRBJ1-3; 10 bases agree with TRBD1. V dropped 7 bases and J dropped 0; count of bases not matched to a gene: 9. This CDR3 is built from 17 residues. Per the germline V gene, CDR1 is LNHDA and CDR2 is SQIVND (reference sequence). CDR3 loop: CASTTLGTGASGNTIYF. The CDR3 DNA reads as TGTGCCAGTACCACATTGGGGACAGGGGCCTCTGGAAACACCATATATTTT.

The chain has TRBV6-5 and TRBJ2-7; TRBD1 agrees at 8 bases. V trimming: 5 bases; J trimming: 0 bases; junction bases outside the gene matches: 6. Germline CDR1 reads MNHEY; CDR2 reads SVGAGI. The CDR3 consists of 15 residues. The CDR3 sequence is CASSPGQGFSYEQYF. Written as DNA, the CDR3 is TGTGCCAGCAGTCCCGGACAGGGATTCTCCTACGAGCAGTACTTC.

The genes are TRBV20-1 and TRBJ1-1; D gene unclear. Trimming cost V 4 bases and J 5 bases, with 8 bases left between them. The CDR3 is made up of 11 amino acids. Germline-derived CDR1 and CDR2 are DFQATT and SNEGSKA (reference sequence). CDR3 sequence (DNA): TGCAGTGCTATGTCTGAGACTGAAGCTTTCTTT. Translating it yields CSAMSETEAFF.

The J gene is TRBJ2-7, the V gene TRBV5-4; 7 nucleotides line up with TRBD1. In germline, CDR1 is SGHNT, CDR2 YYREEE (reference sequence). The CDR3 totals 15 residues. Unmatched junction bases numbered 14, after V lost 6 bases and J lost 5 bases. The CDR3 DNA sequence: TGTGCCAGCATCTATACAGGGGAAGGCGTAAACGAGCAGTACTTC. This sequence encodes CASIYTGEGVNEQYF. Looking up the rest from reference TRBV5-4 and TRBJ2-7 gives the full variable domain: ETGVTQSPTHLIKTRGQQVTLRCSSQSGHNTVSWYQQALGQGPQFIFQYYREEENGRGNFPPRFSGLQFPNYSSELNVNALELDDSALYLCASIYTGEGVNEQYFGPGTRLTVT.

The gene calls are TRBV7-2 and TRBJ2-7; TRBD1 agrees at 7 bases. This CDR3 spans 15 amino acids. Germline CDR1 is SGHTA and CDR2 is FQGNSA. V trimming: 6 bases; J trimming: 5 bases; junction bases outside the gene matches: 13. The CDR3 region has the DNA TGTGCCAGCAGAATTGGACAGGCGAATCCGCACGAGCAGTACTTC. Its translation is CASRIGQANPHEQYF.

This clone came up once. The junction does not match germline at one end; this may be a read error. The chain is built from TRBV4-1 and TRBJ1-2; 8 bases match TRBD1. The germline V gene encodes CDR1 MGHRA and CDR2 YSYEKL. The CDR3 runs 18 residues. The chain's CDR3 is CASSEESGNAGGFLGYTF. In DNA form, the CDR3 reads TGCGCCAGCAGCGAAGAGTCCGGGAATGCAGGGGGCTTTCTTGGCTACACCTTC.

The chain carries TRBV9 and TRBJ2-7; 10 nucleotides agree with TRBD1. This CDR3 is 15 amino acids long. Germline V gives CDR1 SGDLS, CDR2 YYNGEE. V was pared by 1 base and J by 3 bases, with 4 bases of the junction left unmatched. The CDR3 loop is CASSVTGTGDYEQYF. The CDR3 bases are TGTGCCAGCAGCGTAACGGGGACAGGGGACTACGAGCAGTACTTC.

The gene calls are TRBV2 and TRBJ1-5; maybe TRBD1 (6 bases). The V end was cut by 6 bases, the J end by 3 bases, with 12 bases between. The germline gives CDR1 SNHLY, CDR2 FYNNEI. This CDR3 has 14 residues. The CDR3 region has the DNA TGTGCCAGCAGGATGTGGGGGGCCAATCAGCCCCAGCATTTT. It yields the protein CASRMWGANQPQHF.